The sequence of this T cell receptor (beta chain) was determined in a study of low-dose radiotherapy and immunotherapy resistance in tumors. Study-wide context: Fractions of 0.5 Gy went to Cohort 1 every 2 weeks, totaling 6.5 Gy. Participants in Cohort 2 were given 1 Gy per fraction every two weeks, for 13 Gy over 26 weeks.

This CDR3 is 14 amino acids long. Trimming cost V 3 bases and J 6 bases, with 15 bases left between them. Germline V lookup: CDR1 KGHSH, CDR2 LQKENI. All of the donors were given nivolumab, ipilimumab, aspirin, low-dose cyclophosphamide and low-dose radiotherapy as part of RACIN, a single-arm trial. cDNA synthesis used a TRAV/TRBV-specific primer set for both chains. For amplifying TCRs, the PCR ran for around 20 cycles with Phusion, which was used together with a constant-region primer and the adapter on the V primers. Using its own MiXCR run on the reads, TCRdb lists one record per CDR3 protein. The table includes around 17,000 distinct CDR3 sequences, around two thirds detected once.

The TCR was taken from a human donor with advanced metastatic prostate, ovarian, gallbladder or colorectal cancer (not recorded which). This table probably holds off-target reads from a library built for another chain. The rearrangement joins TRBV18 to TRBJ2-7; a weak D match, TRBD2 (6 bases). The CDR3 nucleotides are TGTGCCAGCTCACCCGGAGGGATCCGGTCCGAGCAGTACTTC. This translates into CASSPGGIRSEQYF.